A selection of T cell receptor beta chains follows, all from one sample in a study of blood T cell repertoires in COVID-19. Sequenced by immunoSEQ multiplex PCR; TCRdb stores in-frame clones only, minus some. The sample has approximately 30,000 clones, approximately 88% seen once. The source material was peripheral blood. The receptor set was obtained from a human donor in a cohort sampled during active COVID-19. Each CDR3 is given with its conserved first and last residue. Fields, in order: J gene, D gene, clone size, V gene, CDR3 protein, CDR3 DNA. A D gene is named only where the DNA matches it firmly. Some rows mark clone size as missing; the rest say once, few, many or name a class of expanded clone.

>TRBJ2-5|TRBD2|.|TRBV2
CASSAGTSGMVIQYF
TGTGCCAGCAGCGCTGGGACTAGCGGGATGGTGATCCAGTACTTC
>TRBJ2-1|.|once|TRBV9
CASSVGVGGNNEQFF
TGTGCCAGCAGCGTAGGGGTGGGGGGAAACAATGAGCAGTTCTTC
>TRBJ2-1|TRBD2|.|TRBV10-2
CASSDGGRAGNEQFF
TGCGCCAGCAGTGACGGCGGGAGGGCCGGGAATGAGCAGTTCTTC
>TRBJ1-2|TRBD1|.|TRBV6-1
CASSERTGRDGYTF
TGTGCCAGCAGTGAAAGGACAGGGAGGGATGGCTACACCTTC
>TRBJ2-6|.|.|TRBV2
CASSVNWLSPGANVLTF
TGTGCCAGCAGTGTAAACTGGTTATCGCCTGGGGCCAACGTCCTGACTTTC
>TRBJ2-1|.|.|TRBV18
CASSPPGNEQFF
TGTGCCAGCTCACCACCCGGCAATGAGCAGTTCTTC
>TRBJ1-3|TRBD1|.|TRBV7-9
CASSPRGGAFGNTIYF
TGTGCCAGCAGCCCGAGAGGGGGCGCTTTTGGAAACACCATATATTTT
>TRBJ1-4|.|.|TRBV18
CASSQDRGEKLFF
TGTGCCAGCTCACAGGATCGGGGTGAAAAACTGTTTTTT
>TRBJ2-3|TRBD2|.|TRBV3-1/TRBV3-2
CASSASGSTDTQYF
TGTGCCAGCAGCGCTAGCGGGAGCACAGATACGCAGTATTTT
>TRBJ2-3|.|.|TRBV5-6
CASSLQVGLVGDTQYF
TGTGCCAGCAGCTTGCAAGTGGGCCTGGTCGGAGATACGCAGTATTTT
>TRBJ2-7|TRBD2|.|TRBV7-2
CASSLTSGVYEQYF
TGTGCCAGCAGCTTAACTAGCGGAGTCTACGAGCAGTACTTC
>TRBJ2-5|.|.|TRBV18
CASSPGGGAEETQYF
TGTGCCAGCTCACCCGGAGGGGGCGCAGAGGAGACCCAGTACTTC
>TRBJ2-5|TRBD2|once|TRBV28
CASTKGSGTYQETQYF
TGTGCCAGCACCAAGGGGAGCGGGACCTACCAAGAGACCCAGTACTTC
>TRBJ2-2|.|.|TRBV6-5
CASSVDRVRELFF
TGTGCCAGCAGCGTTGACCGGGTTAGGGAGCTGTTTTTT
>TRBJ2-3|.|.|TRBV5-5
CASSLGGARSPTQYF
TGTGCCAGCAGCTTGGGGGGCGCGAGGTCCCCAACGCAGTATTTT
>TRBJ2-1|TRBD2|few|TRBV28
CASRRGGGSYNEQFF
TGTGCCAGCAGACGGGGGGGAGGCTCCTACAATGAGCAGTTCTTC
>TRBJ2-1|.|.|TRBV12-3/TRBV12-4
CASSLTYNEQFF
TGTGCCAGCAGTCTAACCTACAATGAGCAGTTCTTC
>TRBJ2-3|TRBD2|.|TRBV5-1
CASSIPSGGAADTQYF
TGCGCCAGCAGCATACCTAGCGGGGGGGCCGCAGATACGCAGTATTTT
>TRBJ2-7|TRBD2|.|TRBV6-2/TRBV6-3
CASSYRGGTYEQYF
TGTGCCAGCAGTTACCGGGGGGGCACCTACGAGCAGTACTTC
>TRBJ2-2|TRBD2|.|TRBV6-5
CASGKAGAGGELFF
TGTGCCAGCGGAAAAGCGGGAGCGGGCGGGGAGCTGTTTTTT
>TRBJ1-1|.|.|TRBV6-2/TRBV6-3
CASSYSAGATEAFF
TGTGCCAGCAGTTACTCGGCGGGGGCCACTGAAGCTTTCTTT
>TRBJ2-5|TRBD2|.|TRBV3-1/TRBV3-2
CASSLPLGTNQETQYF
TGTGCCAGCAGCCTCCCTCTAGGGACTAACCAAGAGACCCAGTACTTC
>TRBJ2-3|.|.|TRBV5-5
CASSFSTDTQYF
TGTGCCAGCAGCTTCTCCACAGATACGCAGTATTTT
>TRBJ1-6|.|.|TRBV3-1/TRBV3-2
CASSQVGSSPLHF
TGTGCCAGCAGCCAAGTGGGGAGTTCACCCCTCCACTTT
>TRBJ2-2|.|.|TRBV2
CASSPDKPNTGELFF
TGTGCCAGCAGTCCGGACAAGCCCAACACCGGGGAGCTGTTTTTT
>TRBJ2-1|TRBD2|.|TRBV5-6
CASSPVSGDSYNEQFF
TGTGCCAGCAGCCCGGTCAGCGGGGACTCTTACAATGAGCAGTTCTTC
>TRBJ1-2|TRBD1|.|TRBV7-9
CASTPGQGRGGYTF
TGTGCCAGCACCCCGGGACAGGGGCGAGGTGGCTACACCTTC
>TRBJ2-4|.|.|TRBV6-5
CASSYLWTGSKNIQYF
TGTGCCAGCAGTTACCTCTGGACGGGGTCCAAAAACATTCAGTACTTC
>TRBJ1-6|.|.|TRBV9
CASSLLDAMGSPLHF
TGTGCCAGCAGCCTTCTAGACGCTATGGGTTCACCCCTCCACTTT
>TRBJ1-2|TRBD1|.|TRBV6-5
CASRPGQANYGYTF
TGTGCCAGCAGACCGGGACAGGCGAACTATGGCTACACCTTC
>TRBJ2-7|TRBD2|.|TRBV6-2/TRBV6-3
CASSYATSGRAGEQYF
TGTGCCAGCAGTTACGCTACTAGCGGGAGGGCTGGAGAGCAGTACTTC
>TRBJ2-2|TRBD2|few|TRBV11-2
CASNSGDTGELFF
TGTGCCAGCAATAGCGGGGACACCGGGGAGCTGTTTTTT
>TRBJ2-3|.|once|TRBV5-8
CASSFGGRDQDTQYF
TGTGCCAGCAGTTTCGGGGGGCGGGACCAAGATACGCAGTATTTT
>TRBJ2-1|TRBD2|.|TRBV14
CASSRAGGYNEQFF
TGTGCCAGCAGCCGAGCGGGGGGATACAATGAGCAGTTCTTC
>TRBJ2-7|TRBD2|.|TRBV2
CASSLLAGGRSYEQYF
TGTGCCAGCAGTCTACTAGCGGGGGGGCGTTCCTACGAGCAGTACTTC
>TRBJ2-7|.|.|TRBV6-1
CASSEALSIAEGYEQYF
TGTGCCAGCAGTGAAGCGCTTAGTATCGCCGAGGGCTACGAGCAGTACTTC
>TRBJ1-1|.|.|TRBV7-9
CASSPQLTLFGAFF
TGTGCCAGCAGCCCACAGCTGACATTGTTTGGAGCTTTCTTT
>TRBJ2-5|TRBD2|.|TRBV5-5
CASSTVLAGVQETQYF
TGTGCCAGCAGTACGGTCCTAGCGGGAGTCCAAGAGACCCAGTACTTC
>TRBJ1-4|TRBD1|.|TRBV2
CASTTGGYEKLFF
TGTGCCAGCACGACAGGGGGATATGAAAAACTGTTTTTT
>TRBJ2-2|.|.|TRBV6-5
CASSLSTGELFF
TGTGCCAGCTCACTTAGCACCGGGGAGCTGTTTTTT
>TRBJ1-1|.|.|TRBV11-3
CASSLGIGNTEAFF
TGTGCCAGCAGCTTAGGTATCGGGAACACTGAAGCTTTCTTT
>TRBJ1-1|TRBD1|.|TRBV5-1
CASSLRQGPAGTEAFF
TGCGCCAGCAGCTTGCGACAGGGCCCGGCCGGTACTGAAGCTTTCTTT
>TRBJ2-1|TRBD2|.|TRBV19
CASSSSGGLNEQFF
TGTGCCAGTAGTTCATCGGGAGGGTTAAATGAGCAGTTCTTC
>TRBJ1-2|TRBD1|.|TRBV5-6
CASSLVGTDGYTF
TGTGCCAGCAGCTTGGTGGGGACAGATGGCTACACCTTC
>TRBJ2-3|TRBD1|once|TRBV7-3
CASSPGQGRADTQYF
TGTGCCAGCAGCCCCGGACAGGGGAGGGCAGATACGCAGTATTTT
>TRBJ2-1|.|.|TRBV7-2
CASSLAGGYNEQFF
TGTGCCAGCAGCTTAGCGGGAGGCTACAATGAGCAGTTCTTC
>TRBJ2-3|TRBD2|.|TRBV4-2
CASSPPGRRGTDTQYF
TGTGCCAGCAGCCCTCCCGGCCGGCGGGGGACAGATACGCAGTATTTT
>TRBJ2-1|.|.|TRBV19
CASSTGPLGGGGEQFF
TGTGCCAGTAGTACTGGGCCTTTGGGGGGGGGCGGTGAGCAGTTCTTC
>TRBJ1-3|.|.|TRBV7-8
CASSFMPGGGNTIYF
TGTGCCAGCAGCTTTATGCCGGGGGGTGGAAACACCATATATTTT
>TRBJ2-3|TRBD1|once|TRBV7-9
CASSSRQSGQGRDGDTQYF
TGTGCCAGCAGCTCCCGGCAGTCGGGACAGGGCCGTGATGGAGATACGCAGTATTTT
>TRBJ2-2|TRBD2|.|TRBV18
CASSPPLAGASFGELFF
TGTGCCAGCTCACCACCTCTAGCGGGAGCATCGTTCGGGGAGCTGTTTTTT